This TCR beta chain was obtained from a study of breast tumors, draining lymph nodes, adjacent tissues. Study observations and caveats: Data only fit, rather than demonstrated, lymph node origin of most tumor T cells.

V was shortened by 1 base and J by 6 bases, with 12 bases between the two germline ends. This CDR3 has 14 residues. CDR1 LNHDA and CDR2 SQIVND come from the germline V gene (reference sequence). TCRdb recomputed calls from the multiplex PCR reads with MiXCR, one row per CDR3 protein. Here the sample spans around 290,000 distinct CDR3 sequences, 30% being singletons. On this clonotype: Its antigen is unknown.

Breast cancer patients provided tissue from their axillary draining lymph nodes. The chain has TRBV19 and TRBJ1-1; no firm D call. This TCR was sampled from a female donor with breast cancer. Some clones in this sample may be carry-over from other donors' samples. Specimen: axillary lymph node tissue. This CDR3 is CASSIGIGESEAFF. In DNA, the CDR3 is TGTGCCAGTAGTATAGGGATTGGGGAATCTGAAGCTTTCTTT. The whole variable domain, filled in from reference TRBV19 and TRBJ1-1, reads DGGITQSPKYLFRKEGQNVTLSCEQNLNHDAMYWYRQDPGQGLRLIYYSQIVNDFQKGDIAEGYSVSREKKESFPLTVTSAQKNPTAFYLCASSIGIGESEAFFGQGTRLTVV.